This T cell receptor beta chain was sequenced for a study of Ad26.COV2.S vaccination and SARS-CoV-2 variants (dated by TCRdb to the early 2020s). About the investigation overall: Vaccine-arm donors came from COV1001, a multicentre, randomized, double-blind, placebo-controlled phase I-IIa trial of Ad26.COV2.S in healthy adults. Ad26.COV2.S was administered intramuscularly at 5 x 10^10 or 1 x 10^11 viral particles, either as a single shot or as two shots given 56 days apart. TCRbeta repertoire sequencing served as the tool for gauging how specific and how broad the SARS-CoV-2-reactive T cell receptors were following Ad26.COV2.S vaccination. The TCR-sequenced set comprised approximately 32 samples: approximately 20 Ad26.COV2.S vaccine recipients, 5 placebo recipients and 8 SARS-CoV-2 convalescent individuals. Trial participants were randomized into five groups of five: low-dose or high-dose Ad26.COV2.S given once or twice, or placebo on both occasions. Investigators remained blinded to trial group allocation during experiments and outcome assessment. Broad study findings and their caveats: Vaccine and placebo recipients had similar non-spike TCR breadth, a finding consistent with the vaccine containing only spike. Substantial breadth of spike-specific CD8+ and CD4+ T cell responses was reported after vaccination. Comparing responses between vaccine doses or regimens was not something the study was powered to do. Ad26.COV2.S recipients had higher spike-specific TCR breadth than placebo recipients (P = 0.0014). The authors noted that total T cell responses may have been underestimated by the TCR breadth and depth analyses.

Per the publication, the treatment or condition label means: about 20 received Ad26.COV2.S at low or high dose, single or two shots; about 5 received placebo; per-sample allocation not given. Repertoires of vaccine and placebo recipients were sequenced from samples taken on day 63 after the first injection. Cohort 1b enrolled about two dozen adults aged 18-55 years at a single site in Boston, USA, between 29 July and 7 August 2020. Ad26.COV2.S was a replication-incompetent adenovirus type 26 vector expressing a prefusion-stabilized SARS-CoV-2 spike protein from the original Wuhan strain. Points on this clone: It lacks a known antigen. No quality values exist for individual bases; no much larger clone is one base distant.

Via the germline V gene, CDR1 is SGDLS and CDR2 YYNGEE. Here V drops 3 bases and J drops 8 bases, and the junction holds 8 bases not matched to any gene. From its cysteine to its phenylalanine, the CDR3 spans 15 amino acids. This entry keeps only the CDR3 DNA: 45 bases, framed from base 1. The immunoSEQ Assay was the method used to sequence TCRbeta CDR3 regions. After extraction, genomic DNA underwent amplification by bias-controlled multiplex PCR, followed by high-throughput sequencing. In the paper's pipeline: To quantify the absolute abundance of each unique TCRbeta CDR3 region, sequences were collapsed and filtered. T cell fraction was estimated by normalization of TCRbeta template counts to usable DNA, with usable DNA being measured through amplification of reference genes present in all nucleated cells. Repertoire TCRs were annotated as SARS-CoV-2-specific by exact matching of V gene, CDR3 amino acid sequence and J gene to a known reactive TCR set. The reference SARS-CoV-2 TCR set was derived from MIRA and filtered for enrichment in COVID-19-positive ImmuneCODE repertoires, a step that removed public or cross-reactive TCRs. Based on the MIRA antigens, annotated TCRs were further analysed at the level of specific ORF or position within ORF. Breadth was defined as the number of annotated unique rearrangements divided by the total number of unique productive rearrangements, and depth was defined as the summed frequency of the annotated unique rearrangements. TCR breadth was compared between groups using two-sided Wilcoxon rank-sum tests. Not all clones reach the TCRdb copy of this immuneACCESS table, which keeps in-frame sequences only. Checked studies attribute under half of the gap to unresolved V genes and leave the rest unexplained. Clonal size and the V and J genes are those of that table, whereas D and trimming came from the DNA. This sample comprises approximately 480,000 clones, around nine tenths of them detected only once. Around 13% of the sample goes to the ten largest clones.

The chain was built from TRBV9 and TRBJ1-4, and 9 bases in between align with TRBD1. The receptor comes from a person between 18 and 60 years old who received the Ad26.COV2.S COVID-19 vaccine or a placebo. This specimen was peripheral blood, taken in a trial of Ad26.COV2.S vaccine versus placebo. The CDR3 loop reads CASSGRDRAGEKLFF. Here is the DNA: TGTGCCAGCAGCGGAAGGGACAGGGCGGGAGAAAAACTGTTTTTT.